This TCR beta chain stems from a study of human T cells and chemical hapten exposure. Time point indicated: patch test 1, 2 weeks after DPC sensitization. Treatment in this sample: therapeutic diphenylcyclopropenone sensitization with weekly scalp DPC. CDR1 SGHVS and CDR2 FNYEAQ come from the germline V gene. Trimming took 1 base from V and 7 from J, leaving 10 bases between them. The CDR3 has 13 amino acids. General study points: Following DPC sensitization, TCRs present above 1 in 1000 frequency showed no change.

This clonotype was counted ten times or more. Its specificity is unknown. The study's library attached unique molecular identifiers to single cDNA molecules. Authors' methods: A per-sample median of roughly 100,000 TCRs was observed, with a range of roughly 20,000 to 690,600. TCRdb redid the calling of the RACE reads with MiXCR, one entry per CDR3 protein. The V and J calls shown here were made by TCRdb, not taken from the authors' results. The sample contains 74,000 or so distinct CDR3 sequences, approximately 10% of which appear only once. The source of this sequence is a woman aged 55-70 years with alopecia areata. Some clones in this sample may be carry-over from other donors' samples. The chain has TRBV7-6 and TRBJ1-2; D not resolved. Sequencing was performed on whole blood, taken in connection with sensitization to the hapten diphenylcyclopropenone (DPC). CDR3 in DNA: TGTGCCAGCAGCTTAGAATCAAGAGGTGGCTACACCTTC. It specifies CASSLESRGGYTF.